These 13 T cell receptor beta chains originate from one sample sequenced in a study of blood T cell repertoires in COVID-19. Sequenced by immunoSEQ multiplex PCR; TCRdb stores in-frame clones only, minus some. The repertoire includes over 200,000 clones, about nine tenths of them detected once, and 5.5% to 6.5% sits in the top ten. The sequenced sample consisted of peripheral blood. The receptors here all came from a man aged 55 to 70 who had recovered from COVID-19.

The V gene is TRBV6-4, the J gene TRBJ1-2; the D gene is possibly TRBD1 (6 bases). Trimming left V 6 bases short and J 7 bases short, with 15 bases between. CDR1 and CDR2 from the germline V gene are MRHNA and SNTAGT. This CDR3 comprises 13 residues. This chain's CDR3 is CASRGAQVGGYTF. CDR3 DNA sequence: TGTGCCAGCAGGGGGGCCCAGGTCGGTGGCTACACCTTC.

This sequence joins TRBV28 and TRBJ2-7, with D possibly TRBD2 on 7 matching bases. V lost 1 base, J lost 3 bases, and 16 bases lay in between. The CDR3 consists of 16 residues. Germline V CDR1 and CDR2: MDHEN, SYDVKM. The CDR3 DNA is TGTGCCAGCAGTTTATACCCCAAGGGAGGGGGCTACGAGCAGTACTTC. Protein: CASSLYPKGGGYEQYF. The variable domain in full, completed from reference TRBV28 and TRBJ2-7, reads DVKVTQSSRYLVKRTGEKVFLECVQDMDHENMFWYRQDPGLGLRLIYFSYDVKMKEKGDIPEGYSVSREKKERFSLILESASTNQTSMYLCASSLYPKGGGYEQYFGPGTRLTVT.

The CDR3 nucleotides read TGTGCCAGCAGCGTAGTTGGGGGCCTGGGAACTGAAGCTTTCTTT. Protein product: CASSVVGGLGTEAFF. The chain links TRBV9 to TRBJ1-1, with D possibly TRBD1 on 6 matching bases. The CDR3 is 15 residues long. Between the trimmed V and J ends, which lost 0 bases and 5 bases, there was a span of 14 bases. In germline, CDR1 is SGDLS, CDR2 YYNGEE.

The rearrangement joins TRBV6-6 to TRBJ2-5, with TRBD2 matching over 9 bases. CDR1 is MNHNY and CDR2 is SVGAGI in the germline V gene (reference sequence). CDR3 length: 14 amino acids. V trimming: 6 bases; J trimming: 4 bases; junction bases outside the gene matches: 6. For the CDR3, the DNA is TGTGCCAGCAGCCCGGGACTAGCAAGAGAGACCCAGTACTTC. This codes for CASSPGLARETQYF.

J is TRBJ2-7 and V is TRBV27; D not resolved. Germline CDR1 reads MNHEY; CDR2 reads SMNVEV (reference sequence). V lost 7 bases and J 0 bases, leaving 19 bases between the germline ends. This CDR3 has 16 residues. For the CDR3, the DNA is TGTGCCAGCACTCGACTGTCGGGTTCGAGCTCCTACGAGCAGTACTTC. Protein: CASTRLSGSSSYEQYF.

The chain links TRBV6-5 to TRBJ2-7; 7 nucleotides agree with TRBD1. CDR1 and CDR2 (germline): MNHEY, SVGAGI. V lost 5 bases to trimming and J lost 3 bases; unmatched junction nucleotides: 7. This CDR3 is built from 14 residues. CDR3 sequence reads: CASSRGQRSYEQYF. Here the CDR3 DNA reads TGTGCCAGCAGTCGGGGACAGCGGAGCTACGAGCAGTACTTC.

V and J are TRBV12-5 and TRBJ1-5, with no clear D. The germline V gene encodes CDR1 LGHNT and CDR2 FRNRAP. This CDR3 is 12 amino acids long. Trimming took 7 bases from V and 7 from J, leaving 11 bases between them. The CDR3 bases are TGTGCTAGTGCTTCAGCGGGGCAGCCCCAGCATTTT. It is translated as CASASAGQPQHF.

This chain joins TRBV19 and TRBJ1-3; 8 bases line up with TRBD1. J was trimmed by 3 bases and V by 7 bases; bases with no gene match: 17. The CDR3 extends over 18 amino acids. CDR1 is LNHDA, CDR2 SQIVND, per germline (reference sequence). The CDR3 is CASTSSGQTRGLGNTIYF. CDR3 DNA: TGTGCCAGTACCTCATCAGGCCAGACCAGGGGGCTTGGAAACACCATATATTTT.

Here the CDR3 reads CASSPSGGRHEQYF. In DNA form, the CDR3 reads TGTGCCAGCAGCCCTAGCGGGGGGCGGCACGAGCAGTACTTC. The chain couples TRBV6-6 to TRBJ2-7; 11 nucleotides match TRBD2. Trimming at V came to 6 bases and at J to 5 bases, leaving 6 bases not matched to a gene. From germline, CDR1 is MNHNY and CDR2 SVGAGI (reference sequence). The CDR3 loop spans 14 amino acids.

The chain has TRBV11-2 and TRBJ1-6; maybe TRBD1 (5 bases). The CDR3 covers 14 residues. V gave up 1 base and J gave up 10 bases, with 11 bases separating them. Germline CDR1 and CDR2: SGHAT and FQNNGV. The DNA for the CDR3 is TGTGCCAGCAGCTTAGCAGGGAAGGGATCACCCCTCCACTTT. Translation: CASSLAGKGSPLHF.

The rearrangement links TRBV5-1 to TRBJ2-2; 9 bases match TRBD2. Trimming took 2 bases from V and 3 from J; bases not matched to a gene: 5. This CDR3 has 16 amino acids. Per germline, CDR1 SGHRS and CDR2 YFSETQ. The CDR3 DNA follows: TGCGCCAGCAGCTTCCTAGCGGGAATGGACACCGGGGAGCTGTTTTTT. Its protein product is CASSFLAGMDTGELFF.

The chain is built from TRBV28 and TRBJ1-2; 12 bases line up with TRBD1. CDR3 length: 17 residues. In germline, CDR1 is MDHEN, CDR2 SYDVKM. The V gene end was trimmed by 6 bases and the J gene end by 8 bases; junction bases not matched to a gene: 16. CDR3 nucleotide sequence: TGTGCCAGCAGCATTATCCGGGGACAGGGGGCGCGAGGAGGCTACACCTTC. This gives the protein CASSIIRGQGARGGYTF.

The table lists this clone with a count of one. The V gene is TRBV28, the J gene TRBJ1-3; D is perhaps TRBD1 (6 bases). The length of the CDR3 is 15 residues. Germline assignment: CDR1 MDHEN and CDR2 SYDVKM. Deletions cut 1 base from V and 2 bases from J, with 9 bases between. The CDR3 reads CASSLLQGTGNTIYF. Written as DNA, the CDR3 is TGTGCCAGCAGTTTATTACAGGGCACTGGAAACACCATATATTTT.